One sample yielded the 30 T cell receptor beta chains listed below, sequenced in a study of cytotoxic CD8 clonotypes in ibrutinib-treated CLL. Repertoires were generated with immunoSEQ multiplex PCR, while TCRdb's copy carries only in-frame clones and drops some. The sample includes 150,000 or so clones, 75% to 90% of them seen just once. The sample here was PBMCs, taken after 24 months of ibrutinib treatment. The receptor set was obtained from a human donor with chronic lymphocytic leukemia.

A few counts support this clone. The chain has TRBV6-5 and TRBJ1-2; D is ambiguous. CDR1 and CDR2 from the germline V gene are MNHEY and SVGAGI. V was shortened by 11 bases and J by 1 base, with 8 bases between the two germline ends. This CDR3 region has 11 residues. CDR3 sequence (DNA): TGTGCCGGCGAGGGTAACTATGGCTACACCTTC. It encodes CAGEGNYGYTF.

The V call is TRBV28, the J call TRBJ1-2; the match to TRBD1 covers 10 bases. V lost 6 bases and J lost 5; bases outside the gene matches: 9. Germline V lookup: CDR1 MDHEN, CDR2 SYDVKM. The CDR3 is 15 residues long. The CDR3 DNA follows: TGTGCCAGCAGCAAACCGGGACAGGGGCAATATGGCTACACCTTC. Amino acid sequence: CASSKPGQGQYGYTF.

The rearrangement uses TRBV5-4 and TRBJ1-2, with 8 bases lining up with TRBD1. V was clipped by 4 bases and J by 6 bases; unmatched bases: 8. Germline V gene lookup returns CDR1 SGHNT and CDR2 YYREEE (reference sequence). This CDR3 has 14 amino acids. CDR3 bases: TGTGCCAGCAGCGCCTCGGACAGGGATAATGGCTACACCTTC. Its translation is CASSASDRDNGYTF.

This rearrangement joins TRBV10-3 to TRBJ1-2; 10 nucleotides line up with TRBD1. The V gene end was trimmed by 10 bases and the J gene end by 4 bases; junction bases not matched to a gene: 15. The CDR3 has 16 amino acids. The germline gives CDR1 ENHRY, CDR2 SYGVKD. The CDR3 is CATRPPWDRGGYGYTF. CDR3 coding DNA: TGTGCCACCCGTCCTCCTTGGGACAGGGGTGGCTATGGCTACACCTTC.

CDR3 sequence reads: CASSLTGGAQGSSGYTF. The CDR3 coding sequence is TGCGCCAGCAGCTTGACAGGGGGCGCGCAGGGTAGTAGTGGCTACACCTTC. The V gene is TRBV5-1, the J gene TRBJ1-2, with 9 positions matching TRBD1. The V and J ends lost 1 base and 7 bases, in that order; junction bases with no gene match: 14. This CDR3 region has 17 residues. The V gene's germline CDR1 is SGHRS and CDR2 YFSETQ.

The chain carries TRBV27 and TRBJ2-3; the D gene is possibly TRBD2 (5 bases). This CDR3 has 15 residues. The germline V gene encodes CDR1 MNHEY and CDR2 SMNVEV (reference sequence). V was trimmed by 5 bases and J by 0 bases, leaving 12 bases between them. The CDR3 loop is CASSPGFSSTDTQYF. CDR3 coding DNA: TGTGCCAGCAGTCCGGGGTTTTCTAGCACAGATACGCAGTATTTT.

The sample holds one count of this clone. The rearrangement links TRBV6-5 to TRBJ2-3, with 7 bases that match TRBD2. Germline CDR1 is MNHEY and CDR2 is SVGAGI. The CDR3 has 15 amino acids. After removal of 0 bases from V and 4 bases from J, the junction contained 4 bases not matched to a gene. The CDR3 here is CASSYSGLVSDTQYF. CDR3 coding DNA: TGTGCCAGCAGTTACTCCGGACTAGTATCAGATACGCAGTATTTT.

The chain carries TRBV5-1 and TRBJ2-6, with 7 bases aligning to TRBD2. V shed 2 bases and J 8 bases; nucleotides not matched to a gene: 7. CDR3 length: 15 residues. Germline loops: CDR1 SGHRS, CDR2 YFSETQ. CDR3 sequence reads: CASSFSVGGSNVLTF. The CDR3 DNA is TGCGCCAGCAGCTTTTCGGTCGGGGGGTCCAACGTCCTGACTTTC.

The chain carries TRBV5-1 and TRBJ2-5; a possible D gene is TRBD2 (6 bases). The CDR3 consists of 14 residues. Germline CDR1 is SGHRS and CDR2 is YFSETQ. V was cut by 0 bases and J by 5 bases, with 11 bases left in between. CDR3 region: CASSLAAGRETQYF. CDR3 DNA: TGCGCCAGCAGCTTGGCCGCGGGGCGGGAGACCCAGTACTTC.

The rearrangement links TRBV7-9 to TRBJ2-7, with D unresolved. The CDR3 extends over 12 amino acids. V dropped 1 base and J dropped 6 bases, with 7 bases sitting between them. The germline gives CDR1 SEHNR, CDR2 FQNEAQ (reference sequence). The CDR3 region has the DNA TGTGCCAGCAGCTTAGTTTACGGCGAGCAGTACTTC. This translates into CASSLVYGEQYF.

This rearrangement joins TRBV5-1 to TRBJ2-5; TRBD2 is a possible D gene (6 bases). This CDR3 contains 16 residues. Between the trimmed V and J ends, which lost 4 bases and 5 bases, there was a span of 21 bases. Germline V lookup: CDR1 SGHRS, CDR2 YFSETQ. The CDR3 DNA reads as TGCGCCAGCAGCCTTTCTAGCGCCTCCAGTGGGGAGACCCAGTACTTC. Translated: CASSLSSASSGETQYF.

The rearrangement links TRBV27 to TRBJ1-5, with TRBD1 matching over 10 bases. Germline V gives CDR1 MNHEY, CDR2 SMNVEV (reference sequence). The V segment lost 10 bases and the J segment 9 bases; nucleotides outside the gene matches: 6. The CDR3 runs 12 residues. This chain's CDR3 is CATGQGSRPQHF. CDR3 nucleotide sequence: TGTGCCACGGGACAGGGGAGTCGGCCCCAGCATTTT.

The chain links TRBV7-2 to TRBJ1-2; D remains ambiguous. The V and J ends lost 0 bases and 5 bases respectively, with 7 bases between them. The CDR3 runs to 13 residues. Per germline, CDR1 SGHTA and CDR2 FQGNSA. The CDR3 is CASSLAGSYGYTF. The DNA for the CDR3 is TGTGCCAGCAGCTTAGCCGGCAGTTATGGCTACACCTTC.

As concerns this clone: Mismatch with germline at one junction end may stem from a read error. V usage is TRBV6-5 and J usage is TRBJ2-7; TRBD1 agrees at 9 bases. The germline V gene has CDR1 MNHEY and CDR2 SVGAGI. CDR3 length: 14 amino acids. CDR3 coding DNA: TGTGTCAGCCACTCGGGACAGGGAACGGACGAGCAGTACTTC. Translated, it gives CVSHSGQGTDEQYF.

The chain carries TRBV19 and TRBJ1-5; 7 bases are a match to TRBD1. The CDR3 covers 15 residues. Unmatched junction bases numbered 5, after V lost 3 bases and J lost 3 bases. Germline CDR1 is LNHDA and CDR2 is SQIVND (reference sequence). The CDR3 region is CASSIATGINQPQHF. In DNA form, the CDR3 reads TGTGCCAGTAGTATCGCGACAGGGATCAATCAGCCCCAGCATTTT.

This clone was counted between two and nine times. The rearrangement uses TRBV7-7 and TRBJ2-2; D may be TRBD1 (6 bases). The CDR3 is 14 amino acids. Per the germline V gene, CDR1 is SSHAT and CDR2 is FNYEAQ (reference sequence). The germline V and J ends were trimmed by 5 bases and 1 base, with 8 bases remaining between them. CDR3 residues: CASSPDRNTGELFF. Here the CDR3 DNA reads TGTGCCAGCAGCCCGGACAGGAACACCGGGGAGCTGTTTTTT.

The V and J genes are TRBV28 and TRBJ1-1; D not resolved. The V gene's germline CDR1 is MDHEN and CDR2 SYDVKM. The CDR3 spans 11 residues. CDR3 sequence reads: CHSTSRTEAFF. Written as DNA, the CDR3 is TGTCACAGTACCTCCCGGACTGAAGCTTTCTTT. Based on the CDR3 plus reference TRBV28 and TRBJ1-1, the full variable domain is DVKVTQSSRYLVKRTGEKVFLECVQDMDHENMFWYRQDPGLGLRLIYFSYDVKMKEKGDIPEGYSVSREKKERFSLILESASTNQTSMYLCHSTSRTEAFFGQGTRLTVV.

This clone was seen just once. The CDR3 coding sequence is TGTGCCAGCAGTGAGGTGGGGACAGTTAACACCGGGGAGCTGTTTTTT. Its translation is CASSEVGTVNTGELFF. The V gene is TRBV2, the J gene TRBJ2-2; TRBD1 matches 7 bases. Germline CDR1 SNHLY, CDR2 FYNNEI. This CDR3 has 16 residues. V lost 3 bases, J lost 2 bases, and 6 bases stayed unmatched.

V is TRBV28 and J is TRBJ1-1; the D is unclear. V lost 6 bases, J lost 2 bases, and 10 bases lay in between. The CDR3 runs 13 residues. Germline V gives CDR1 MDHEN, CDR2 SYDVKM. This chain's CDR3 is CASSLRTNTEAFF. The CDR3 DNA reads TGTGCCAGCAGCCTGAGAACTAACACTGAAGCTTTCTTT.

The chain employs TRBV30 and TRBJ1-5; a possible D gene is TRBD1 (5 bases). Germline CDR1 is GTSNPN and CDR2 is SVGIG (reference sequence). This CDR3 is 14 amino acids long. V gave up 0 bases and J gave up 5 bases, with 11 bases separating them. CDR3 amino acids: CAWSVKGSHQPQHF. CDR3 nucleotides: TGTGCCTGGAGTGTAAAGGGGAGTCATCAGCCCCAGCATTTT.

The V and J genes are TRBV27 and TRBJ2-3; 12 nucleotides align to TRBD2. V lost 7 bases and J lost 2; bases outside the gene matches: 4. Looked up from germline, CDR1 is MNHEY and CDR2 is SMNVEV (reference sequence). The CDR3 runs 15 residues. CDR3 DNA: TGTGCCAGCAACGGACTAGCGGGGATCACAGATACGCAGTATTTT. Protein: CASNGLAGITDTQYF.

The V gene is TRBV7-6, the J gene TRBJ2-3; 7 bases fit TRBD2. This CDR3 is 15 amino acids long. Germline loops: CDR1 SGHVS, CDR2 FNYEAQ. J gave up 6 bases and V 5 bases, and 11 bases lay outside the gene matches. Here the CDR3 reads CASSKAGLSPDTQYF. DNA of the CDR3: TGTGCCAGCAGCAAAGCGGGGCTTAGCCCGGATACGCAGTATTTT.

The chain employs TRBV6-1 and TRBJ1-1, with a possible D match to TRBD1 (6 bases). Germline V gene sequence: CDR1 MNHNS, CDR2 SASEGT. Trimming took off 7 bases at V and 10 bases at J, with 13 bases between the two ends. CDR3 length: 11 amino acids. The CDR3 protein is CASTVNRAAFF. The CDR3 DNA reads TGTGCCAGCACCGTCAACAGGGCAGCTTTCTTT.

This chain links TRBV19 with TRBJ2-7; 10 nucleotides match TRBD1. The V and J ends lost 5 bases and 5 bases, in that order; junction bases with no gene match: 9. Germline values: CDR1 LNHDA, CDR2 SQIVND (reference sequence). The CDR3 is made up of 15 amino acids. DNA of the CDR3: TGTGCCAGTAGTCCCCGGACAGGGGGTACCAACGAGCAGTACTTC. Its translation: CASSPRTGGTNEQYF.

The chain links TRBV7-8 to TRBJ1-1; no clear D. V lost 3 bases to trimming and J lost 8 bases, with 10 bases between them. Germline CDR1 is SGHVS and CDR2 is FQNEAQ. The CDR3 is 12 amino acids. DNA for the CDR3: TGTGCCAGCAGCTTGGGAGCCAGCGAAGCTTTCTTT. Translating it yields CASSLGASEAFF.

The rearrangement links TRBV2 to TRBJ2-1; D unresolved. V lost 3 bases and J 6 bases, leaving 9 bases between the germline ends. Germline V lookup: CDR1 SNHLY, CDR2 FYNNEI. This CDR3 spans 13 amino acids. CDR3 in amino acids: CASSDWGSNEQFF. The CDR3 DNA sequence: TGTGCCAGCAGTGATTGGGGTTCCAATGAGCAGTTCTTC.

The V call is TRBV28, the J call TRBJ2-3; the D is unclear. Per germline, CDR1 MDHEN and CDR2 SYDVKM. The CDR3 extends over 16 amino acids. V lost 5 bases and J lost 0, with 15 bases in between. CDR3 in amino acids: CASSPSFAASTDTQYF. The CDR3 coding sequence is TGTGCCAGCAGTCCCTCCTTCGCGGCAAGCACAGATACGCAGTATTTT.

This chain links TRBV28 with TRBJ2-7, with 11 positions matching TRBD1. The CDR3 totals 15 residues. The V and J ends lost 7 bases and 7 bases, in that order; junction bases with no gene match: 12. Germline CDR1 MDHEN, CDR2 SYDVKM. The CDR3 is CASTTQRTGGGEQYF. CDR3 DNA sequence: TGTGCCAGCACGACCCAAAGGACAGGGGGCGGTGAGCAGTACTTC.

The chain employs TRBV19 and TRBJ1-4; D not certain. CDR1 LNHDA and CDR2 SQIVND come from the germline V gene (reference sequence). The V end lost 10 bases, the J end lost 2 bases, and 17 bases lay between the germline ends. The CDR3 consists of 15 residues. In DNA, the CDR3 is TGTGCCACTACCCATCGGGAAGATACTAATGAAAAACTGTTTTTT. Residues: CATTHREDTNEKLFF. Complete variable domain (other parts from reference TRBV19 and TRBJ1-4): DGGITQSPKYLFRKEGQNVTLSCEQNLNHDAMYWYRQDPGQGLRLIYYSQIVNDFQKGDIAEGYSVSREKKESFPLTVTSAQKNPTAFYLCATTHREDTNEKLFFGSGTQLSVL.

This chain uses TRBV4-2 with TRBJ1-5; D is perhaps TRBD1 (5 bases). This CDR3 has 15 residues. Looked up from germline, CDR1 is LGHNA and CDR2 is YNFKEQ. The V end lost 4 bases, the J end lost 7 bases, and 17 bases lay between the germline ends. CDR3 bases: TGTGCCAGCAGCCCCCGGGGAGGGGAGGGACAGCCCCAGCATTTT. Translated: CASSPRGGEGQPQHF.